Each of the 16 T cell receptor beta chains below was sequenced from the same sample in a study of cytomegalovirus exposure and HLA in healthy donors. PCR was performed using 60 Vbeta and 13 Jbeta primers. Profiled with immunoSEQ multiplex PCR; TCRdb holds only in-frame clones, not every one. The sample has approximately 86,000 clones; about 70% are singletons. The source material was PBMCs. These receptors were obtained from a man aged 55-75 years in good health and CMV-seronegative.

The genes are TRBV20-1 and TRBJ2-5, with D unclear. Germline assignment: CDR1 DFQATT and CDR2 SNEGSKA (reference sequence). This CDR3 region has 11 residues. Trimming left V 4 bases short and J 5 bases short, with 8 bases between. CDR3 protein: CSATRRETQYF. The CDR3, as DNA: TGCAGTGCTACCCGGCGGGAGACCCAGTACTTC.

The rearrangement links TRBV5-1 to TRBJ2-1; 11 nucleotides line up with TRBD2. This CDR3 region has 14 residues. Germline V lookup: CDR1 SGHRS, CDR2 YFSETQ. V lost 10 bases, J lost 4 bases, and 7 bases stayed unmatched. This chain's CDR3 is CAFSGRATYNEQFF. DNA for the CDR3: TGCGCCTTTAGCGGGAGGGCCACGTACAATGAGCAGTTCTTC.

V gene TRBV6-5 combines with J gene TRBJ2-3, with a tentative D call TRBD2 (6 bases). Trimming took off 0 bases at V and 5 bases at J, with 12 bases between the two ends. Germline lookup yields CDR1 MNHEY and CDR2 SVGAGI. CDR3 length: 15 amino acids. The CDR3 loop is CASSYSASDKDTQYF. The CDR3 DNA follows: TGTGCCAGCAGTTACTCGGCTAGCGACAAAGATACGCAGTATTTT.

There are a few counts of this clone. V is TRBV19 and J is TRBJ1-1; TRBD1 might be the D (5 bases). There are 15 residues in the CDR3. Deletions cut 1 base from V and 0 bases from J, with 9 bases between. From germline, CDR1 is LNHDA and CDR2 SQIVND (reference sequence). Here the CDR3 reads CASSIAGGMNTEAFF. The CDR3 nucleotides read TGTGCCAGTAGTATAGCCGGGGGTATGAACACTGAAGCTTTCTTT.

The rearrangement joins TRBV29-1 to TRBJ1-1; D call uncertain. This CDR3 has 15 amino acids. The germline V and J ends were trimmed by 6 bases and 1 base, with 18 bases remaining between them. In germline, CDR1 is SQVTM, CDR2 ANQGSEA. As DNA, the CDR3 is TGCAGCGTCCCCCAACGTCCCGGGGAGAACACTGAAGCTTTCTTT. Its protein is CSVPQRPGENTEAFF.

The V gene is TRBV7-9, the J gene TRBJ2-7; TRBD2 matches 9 bases. From germline, CDR1 is SEHNR and CDR2 FQNEAQ (reference sequence). This CDR3 contains 15 residues. Trimming cost V 5 bases and J 4 bases; bases outside gene matches: 9. CDR3 DNA sequence: TGTGCCAGCAGCCCTCTAGCGGGGATGTCTTACGAGCAGTACTTC. This encodes CASSPLAGMSYEQYF.

This clone has a handful of counts. The gene calls are TRBV6-5 and TRBJ2-1; 9 bases line up with TRBD1. The germline V gene has CDR1 MNHEY and CDR2 SVGAGI. J was trimmed by 2 bases and V by 6 bases; bases with no gene match: 8. This CDR3 has 16 residues. This chain's CDR3 is CASRYTTGGAYNEQFF. The DNA for the CDR3 is TGTGCCAGCAGATACACGACAGGGGGTGCCTACAATGAGCAGTTCTTC.

This chain links TRBV27 with TRBJ2-1; 9 bases map to TRBD2. The CDR3 loop spans 15 amino acids. The germline V gene encodes CDR1 MNHEY and CDR2 SMNVEV (reference sequence). J was trimmed by 7 bases and V by 2 bases; bases with no gene match: 6. Here the CDR3 DNA reads TGTGCCAGCAGTTTAGGCGGGAGGGCCGCGAATGAGCAGTTCTTC. It translates to CASSLGGRAANEQFF.

V usage is TRBV5-1 and J usage is TRBJ1-2; no clear D gene. Germline-derived CDR1 and CDR2 are SGHRS and YFSETQ. The ends were cut back, 1 base at V and 6 bases at J, with 13 bases in the middle. CDR3 size: 14 residues. This chain's CDR3 is CASSLRSTGDGYTF. Written as DNA, the CDR3 is TGCGCCAGCAGCTTGCGTTCCACGGGAGATGGCTACACCTTC.

In this sample, this clone turned up a few times. The rearrangement links TRBV4-2 to TRBJ1-5, with 8 bases identical to TRBD1. Germline assignment: CDR1 LGHNA and CDR2 YNFKEQ. The CDR3 has 16 amino acids. The ends lost 4 bases at V and 5 bases at J; junction bases unmatched: 10. In DNA, the CDR3 is TGTGCCAGCAGCCCAGGGACAGGAGGAATCGATCAGCCCCAGCATTTT. Protein product: CASSPGTGGIDQPQHF.

The rearrangement joins TRBV5-4 to TRBJ2-5, with 12 bases lining up with TRBD1. CDR1 is SGHNT, CDR2 YYREEE, per germline (reference sequence). With 2 bases clipped from V and 4 bases from J, the junction kept 6 bases outside the gene matches. The CDR3 sequence is 16 residues long. The chain's CDR3 is CASSFEGTGGAETQYF. Here the CDR3 DNA reads TGTGCCAGCAGCTTTGAAGGGACAGGGGGCGCAGAGACCCAGTACTTC.

This clone was found a few times. The chain carries TRBV7-2 and TRBJ2-7; tentative D call: TRBD1 (5 bases). CDR3 length equals 13 residues. Germline V gives CDR1 SGHTA, CDR2 FQGNSA. V was pared by 5 bases and J by 0 bases, with 8 bases between. CDR3 coding DNA: TGTGCCAGCAGCCCACAGGTCTCCTACGAGCAGTACTTC. This gives the protein CASSPQVSYEQYF.

The V call is TRBV21-1, the J call TRBJ2-5; TRBD2, the table's D call, lacks a check against the DNA. TRBV21-1 represents a pseudogene. The CDR3 consists of 14 residues. The DNA for the CDR3 is TGTGCCAGCAGCAATTCTGTAATCCAAGAGACCCAGTACTTC. It is translated as CASSNSVIQETQYF.

J is TRBJ2-7 and V is TRBV21-1; no check of the table's D call, TRBD2, against the DNA was made. TRBV21-1 is classified as a pseudogene. The CDR3 extends over 16 amino acids. CDR3 nucleotide sequence: TGTGCCAGCAGCAAAGCGGGGGACCACTTTCGGGGGAAGCAGTACTTC. This codes for CASSKAGDHFRGKQYF.

This clone was counted once. The chain couples TRBV30 to TRBJ1-6; D not certain. Germline CDR1 GTSNPN, CDR2 SVGIG (reference sequence). The CDR3 totals 14 residues. V dropped 2 bases and J dropped 3 bases, with 8 bases sitting between them. The CDR3 sequence is CAWSRGDYNSPLHF. CDR3 DNA: TGTGCCTGGAGTCGAGGAGACTATAATTCACCCCTCCACTTT.

This rearrangement joins TRBV9 to TRBJ2-2; TRBD2 is a possible D gene (6 bases). V dropped 0 bases and J dropped 7 bases, with 13 bases sitting between them. Germline CDR1 is SGDLS and CDR2 is YYNGEE. The CDR3 is 15 amino acids. CDR3 residues: CASSVGGGQGGELFF. The CDR3 nucleotides are TGTGCCAGCAGCGTAGGGGGAGGCCAGGGCGGGGAGCTGTTTTTT.